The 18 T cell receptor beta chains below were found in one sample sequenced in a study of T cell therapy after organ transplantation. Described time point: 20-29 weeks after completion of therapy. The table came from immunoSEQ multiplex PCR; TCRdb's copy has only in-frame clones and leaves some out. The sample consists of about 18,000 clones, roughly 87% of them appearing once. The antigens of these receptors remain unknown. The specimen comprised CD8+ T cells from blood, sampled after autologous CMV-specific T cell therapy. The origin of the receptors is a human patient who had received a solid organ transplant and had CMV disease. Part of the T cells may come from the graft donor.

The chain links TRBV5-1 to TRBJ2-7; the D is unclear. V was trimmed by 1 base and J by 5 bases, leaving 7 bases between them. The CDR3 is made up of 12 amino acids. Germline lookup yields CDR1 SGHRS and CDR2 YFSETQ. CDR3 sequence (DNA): TGCGCCAGCAGCTTGTTTGCCCACGAGCAGTACTTC. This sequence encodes CASSLFAHEQYF. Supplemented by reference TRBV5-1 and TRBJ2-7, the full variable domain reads KAGVTQTPRYLIKTRGQQVTLSCSPISGHRSVSWYQQTPGQGLQFLFEYFSETQRNKGNFPGRFSGRQFSNSRSEMNVSTLELGDSALYLCASSLFAHEQYFGPGTRLTVT.

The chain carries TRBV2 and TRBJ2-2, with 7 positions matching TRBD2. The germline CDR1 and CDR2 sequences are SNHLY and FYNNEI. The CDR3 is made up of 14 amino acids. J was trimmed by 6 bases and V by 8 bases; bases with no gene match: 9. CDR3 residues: CASGGVIRPGELFF. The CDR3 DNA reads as TGTGCCAGCGGGGGGGTTATACGGCCCGGGGAGCTGTTTTTT.

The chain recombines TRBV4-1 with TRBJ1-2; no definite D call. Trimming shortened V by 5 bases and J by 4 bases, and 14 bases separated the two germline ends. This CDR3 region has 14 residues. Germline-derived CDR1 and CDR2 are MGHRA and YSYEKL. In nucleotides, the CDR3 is TGCGCCAGCAGCGACGGAAATTCTCGCTATGGCTACACCTTC. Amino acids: CASSDGNSRYGYTF.

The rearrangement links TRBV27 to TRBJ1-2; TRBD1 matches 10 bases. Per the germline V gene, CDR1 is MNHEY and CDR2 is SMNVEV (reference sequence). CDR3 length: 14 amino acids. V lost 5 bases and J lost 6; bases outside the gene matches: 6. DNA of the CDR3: TGTGCCAGCAGTCTGGACAGGGGGAGAAATGGCTACACCTTC. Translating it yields CASSLDRGRNGYTF.

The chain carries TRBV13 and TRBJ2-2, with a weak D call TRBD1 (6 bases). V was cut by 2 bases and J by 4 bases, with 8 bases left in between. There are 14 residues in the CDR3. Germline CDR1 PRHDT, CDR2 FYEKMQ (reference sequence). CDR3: CASSLQGTTGELFF. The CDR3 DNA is TGTGCCAGCAGCTTACAGGGGACCACCGGGGAGCTGTTTTTT.

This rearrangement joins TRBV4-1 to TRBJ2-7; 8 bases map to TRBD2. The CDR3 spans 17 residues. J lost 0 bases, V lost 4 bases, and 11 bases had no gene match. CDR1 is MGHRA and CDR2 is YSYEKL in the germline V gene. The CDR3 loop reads CASSPPRGGRSSYEQYF. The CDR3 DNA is TGCGCCAGCAGCCCCCCCCGCGGGGGGCGAAGCTCCTACGAGCAGTACTTC.

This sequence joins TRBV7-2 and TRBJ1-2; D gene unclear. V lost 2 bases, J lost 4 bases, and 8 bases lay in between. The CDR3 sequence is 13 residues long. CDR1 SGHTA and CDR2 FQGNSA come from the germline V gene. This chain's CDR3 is CASSLPDIYGYTF. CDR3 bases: TGTGCCAGCAGCTTACCGGATATCTATGGCTACACCTTC.

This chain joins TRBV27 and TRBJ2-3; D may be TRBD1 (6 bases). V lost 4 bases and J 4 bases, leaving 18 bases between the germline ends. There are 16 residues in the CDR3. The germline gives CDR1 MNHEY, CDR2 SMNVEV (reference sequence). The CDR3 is CASSSLQGESSDTQYF. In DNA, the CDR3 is TGTGCCAGCAGTTCCCTACAGGGAGAGTCGTCAGATACGCAGTATTTT.

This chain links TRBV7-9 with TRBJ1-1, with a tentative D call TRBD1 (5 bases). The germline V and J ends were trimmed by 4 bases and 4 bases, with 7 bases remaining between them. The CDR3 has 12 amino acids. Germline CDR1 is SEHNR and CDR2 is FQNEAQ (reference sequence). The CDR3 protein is CASSSGTTEAFF. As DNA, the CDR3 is TGTGCCAGCAGCTCAGGGACCACTGAAGCTTTCTTT.

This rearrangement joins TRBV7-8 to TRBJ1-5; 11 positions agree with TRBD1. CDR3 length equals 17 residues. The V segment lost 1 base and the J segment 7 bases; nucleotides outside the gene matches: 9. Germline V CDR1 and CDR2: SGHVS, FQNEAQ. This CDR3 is CASSLGPVGDRGQPQHF. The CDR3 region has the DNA TGTGCCAGCAGCTTAGGACCGGTGGGGGACAGGGGGCAGCCCCAGCATTTT.

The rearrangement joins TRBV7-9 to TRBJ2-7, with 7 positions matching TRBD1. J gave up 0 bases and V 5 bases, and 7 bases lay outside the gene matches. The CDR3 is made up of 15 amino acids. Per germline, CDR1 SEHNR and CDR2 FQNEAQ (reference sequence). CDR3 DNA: TGTGCCAGCAGCGCCGGGACAGCGACCTCCTACGAGCAGTACTTC. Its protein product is CASSAGTATSYEQYF.

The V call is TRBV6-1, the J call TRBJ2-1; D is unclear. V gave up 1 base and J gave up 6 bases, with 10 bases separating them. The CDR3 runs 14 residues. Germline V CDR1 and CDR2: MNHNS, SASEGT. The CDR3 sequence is CASSEGQASNEQFF. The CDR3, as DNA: TGTGCCAGCAGTGAAGGGCAGGCCTCCAATGAGCAGTTCTTC.

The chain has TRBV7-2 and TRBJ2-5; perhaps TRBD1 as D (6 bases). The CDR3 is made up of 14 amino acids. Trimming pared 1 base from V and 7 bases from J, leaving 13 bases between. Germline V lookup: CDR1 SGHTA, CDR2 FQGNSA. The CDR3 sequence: CASSLDQGWVTQYF. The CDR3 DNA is TGTGCCAGCAGCTTAGATCAGGGGTGGGTGACCCAGTACTTC.

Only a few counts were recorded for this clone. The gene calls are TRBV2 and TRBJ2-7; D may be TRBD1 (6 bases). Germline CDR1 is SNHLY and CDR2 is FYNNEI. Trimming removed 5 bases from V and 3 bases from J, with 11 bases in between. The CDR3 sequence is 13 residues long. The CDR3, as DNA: TGTGCCAGCAGTTGGGACATCGGCTACGAGCAGTACTTC. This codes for CASSWDIGYEQYF. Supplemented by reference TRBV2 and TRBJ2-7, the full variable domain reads EPEVTQTPSHQVTQMGQEVILRCVPISNHLYFYWYRQILGQKVEFLVSFYNNEISEKSEIFDDQFSVERPDGSNFTLKIRSTKLEDSAMYFCASSWDIGYEQYFGPGTRLTVT.

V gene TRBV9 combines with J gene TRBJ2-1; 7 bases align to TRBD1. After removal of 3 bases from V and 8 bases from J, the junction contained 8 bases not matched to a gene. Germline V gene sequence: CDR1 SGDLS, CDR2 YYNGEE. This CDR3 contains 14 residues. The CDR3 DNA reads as TGTGCCAGCAGCGACCCAGACAGGGAGTATGAGCAGTTCTTC. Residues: CASSDPDREYEQFF. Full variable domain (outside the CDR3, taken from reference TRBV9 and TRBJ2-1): DSGVTQTPKHLITATGQRVTLRCSPRSGDLSVYWYQQSLDQGLQFLIQYYNGEERAKGNILERFSAQQFPDLHSELNLSSLELGDSALYFCASSDPDREYEQFFGPGTRLTVL.

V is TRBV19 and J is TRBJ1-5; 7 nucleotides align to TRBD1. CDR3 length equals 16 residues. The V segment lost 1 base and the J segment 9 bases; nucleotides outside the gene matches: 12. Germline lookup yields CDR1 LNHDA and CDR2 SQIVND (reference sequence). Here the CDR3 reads CASSIGRQGFTLPQHF. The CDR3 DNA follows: TGTGCCAGTAGTATAGGTAGACAGGGATTTACTTTGCCCCAGCATTTT.

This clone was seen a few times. The CDR3 DNA sequence: TGTGCCAGCAGTGAAGAGGCAGGGGGCGCGAAAAACATTCAGTACTTC. Amino acids: CASSEEAGGAKNIQYF. The chain is built from TRBV6-1 and TRBJ2-4; 8 nucleotides agree with TRBD1. Germline V gene sequence: CDR1 MNHNS, CDR2 SASEGT. The J segment lost 4 bases and the V segment lost 1 base, leaving 6 bases of the junction unmatched. The CDR3 runs to 16 residues.

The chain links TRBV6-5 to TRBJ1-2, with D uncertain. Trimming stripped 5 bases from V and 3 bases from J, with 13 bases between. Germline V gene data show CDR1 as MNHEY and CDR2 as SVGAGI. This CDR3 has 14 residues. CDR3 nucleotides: TGTGCCAGCAGTGACCGGGATTCTTACTATGGCTACACCTTC. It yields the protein CASSDRDSYYGYTF.